The 20 T cell receptor beta chains below were found in one sample sequenced in a study of PD-L1 blockade in urothelial cancer. TCRdb's table, derived via immunoSEQ multiplex PCR, lists solely in-frame clones and lacks some. The sample has over 100,000 clones; approximately 84% are singletons. Time point given: pretreatment peripheral blood. This specimen consisted of PBMCs, obtained around atezolizumab (anti-PD-L1) treatment. The receptors were sampled from a man in his fifties or sixties with urothelial cancer.

This chain links TRBV2 with TRBJ1-4; 8 bases map to TRBD1. Germline-derived CDR1 and CDR2 are SNHLY and FYNNEI. The CDR3 is made up of 15 amino acids. Trimming took 3 bases from V and 6 from J; bases not matched to a gene: 6. The CDR3 nucleotides read TGTGCCAGCAGTGACCCGGGACAGGTGGATGAAAAACTGTTTTTT. Its protein product is CASSDPGQVDEKLFF.

The chain is built from TRBV4-1 and TRBJ2-7; 7 bases agree with TRBD2. This CDR3 is 14 amino acids long. The germline CDR1 and CDR2 sequences are MGHRA and YSYEKL. Germline trimming cut 3 bases from V and 3 bases from J; bases unmatched to any gene: 5. The CDR3: CASSQGAGSYEQYF. CDR3 nucleotides: TGCGCCAGCAGCCAGGGAGCGGGGAGCTACGAGCAGTACTTC.

This rearrangement joins TRBV6-6 to TRBJ2-7; TRBD2 is a possible D gene (5 bases). The germline V and J ends were trimmed by 2 bases and 2 bases, with 7 bases remaining between them. The CDR3 loop spans 13 amino acids. The germline V gene has CDR1 MNHNY and CDR2 SVGAGI (reference sequence). The CDR3 sequence is CASSYGRAYEQYF. The CDR3 DNA follows: TGTGCCAGCAGTTACGGGCGGGCCTACGAGCAGTACTTC.

This clone is a singleton in its sample. Written as DNA, the CDR3 is TGTGCCACCAGCACCGACCCCGTTAGGGGCCCTAACACTGAAGCTTTCTTT. It is translated as CATSTDPVRGPNTEAFF. V and J are TRBV15 and TRBJ1-1; tentatively, D is TRBD1 (5 bases). The CDR3 is 17 residues long. Trimming stripped 4 bases from V and 2 bases from J, with 20 bases between. Germline V gene lookup returns CDR1 LNHNV and CDR2 YYDKDF (reference sequence).

The chain carries TRBV25-1 and TRBJ1-4, with 7 positions matching TRBD1. Germline values: CDR1 MGHDK, CDR2 SYGVNS. CDR3 size: 14 residues. J gave up 7 bases and V 5 bases, and 7 bases lay outside the gene matches. The CDR3 nucleotides read TGTGCCAGCAGTCTGGAGGGGGCTGGTGAAAAACTGTTTTTT. Amino acids: CASSLEGAGEKLFF.

The rearrangement links TRBV7-3 to TRBJ2-3, with 7 nucleotides matching TRBD2. CDR1 is SGHTA, CDR2 FQGTGA, per germline. V was pared by 4 bases and J by 1 base, with 5 bases of the junction left unmatched. The CDR3 runs 15 residues. The CDR3 reads CASSSGGVRTDTQYF. DNA for the CDR3: TGTGCCAGCAGCTCTGGGGGGGTCCGCACAGATACGCAGTATTTT.

This chain connects TRBV5-1 to TRBJ2-7; no definite D call. The V gene's germline CDR1 is SGHRS and CDR2 YFSETQ. The CDR3 is 13 residues long. The ends were cut back, 1 base at V and 0 bases at J, with 5 bases in the middle. In nucleotides, the CDR3 is TGCGCCAGCAGCTTGTCTCTCTCCTACGAGCAGTACTTC. This codes for CASSLSLSYEQYF.

The chain's CDR3 is CASRPTARYGYTF. DNA of the CDR3: TGTGCCAGCAGGCCGACAGCGCGCTATGGCTACACCTTC. This chain links TRBV6-5 with TRBJ1-2; the D gene is possibly TRBD1 (5 bases). This CDR3 has 13 amino acids. V lost 6 bases and J lost 4, with 12 bases in between. Germline V lookup: CDR1 MNHEY, CDR2 SVGAGI.

The chain combines TRBV11-2 with TRBJ2-7, with D tentatively TRBD2 (6 bases). Trimming left V 3 bases short and J 3 bases short, with 12 bases between. This CDR3 is 14 amino acids long. CDR1 and CDR2 (germline): SGHAT, FQNNGV. The CDR3 region is CASSFAGRNYEQYF. DNA for the CDR3: TGTGCCAGCAGCTTTGCGGGACGCAACTACGAGCAGTACTTC.

The chain recombines TRBV11-2 with TRBJ1-1; 8 bases agree with TRBD1. CDR3 size: 16 residues. CDR1 and CDR2 (germline): SGHAT, FQNNGV. V was pared by 0 bases and J by 5 bases, with 8 bases of the junction left unmatched. The DNA for the CDR3 is TGTGCCAGCAGCTTAGATAGCAGGGGGCCTTCGACTGAAGCTTTCTTT. This translates into CASSLDSRGPSTEAFF.

The chain carries TRBV19 and TRBJ1-2; a possible D gene is TRBD1 (5 bases). V lost 3 bases and J 3 bases, leaving 11 bases between the germline ends. This CDR3 region has 14 residues. Germline CDR1 and CDR2: LNHDA and SQIVND (reference sequence). CDR3 nucleotides: TGTGCCAGTAGTATCGGAAGGGGTGACTATGGCTACACCTTC. Protein sequence: CASSIGRGDYGYTF.

The CDR3 sequence: CASSLQRRTFLYEQYF. The CDR3 bases are TGTGCCAGCAGCCTACAGCGTAGGACTTTCCTCTACGAGCAGTACTTC. V gene TRBV11-3 combines with J gene TRBJ2-7; TRBD2 is a possible D gene (5 bases). Germline V gene data show CDR1 as SGHNT and CDR2 as YENEEA. CDR3 length equals 16 residues. Deletions cut 5 bases from V and 3 bases from J, with 20 bases between.

The CDR3 loop reads CASSPGDRSTYEQYF. The CDR3 DNA sequence: TGTGCCAGCTCACCAGGGGACAGGTCCACCTACGAGCAGTACTTC. The chain employs TRBV18 and TRBJ2-7, with 8 bases aligning to TRBD1. The CDR3 sequence is 15 residues long. J lost 2 bases, V lost 2 bases, and 5 bases had no gene match. Germline V gene lookup returns CDR1 KGHSH and CDR2 LQKENI.

The chain joins TRBV9 to TRBJ1-1; 7 nucleotides agree with TRBD1. The CDR3 loop spans 16 amino acids. From germline, CDR1 is SGDLS and CDR2 YYNGEE. The ends lost 0 bases at V and 4 bases at J; junction bases unmatched: 9. The CDR3 spells CASSVDGTAARTEAFF. CDR3 in DNA: TGTGCCAGCAGCGTAGATGGGACAGCGGCCCGCACTGAAGCTTTCTTT. Drawing the rest from reference TRBV9 and TRBJ1-1, the complete variable domain is DSGVTQTPKHLITATGQRVTLRCSPRSGDLSVYWYQQSLDQGLQFLIQYYNGEERAKGNILERFSAQQFPDLHSELNLSSLELGDSALYFCASSVDGTAARTEAFFGQGTRLTVV.

This chain uses TRBV7-6 with TRBJ2-6, with 8 bases lining up with TRBD1. The CDR3 sequence is 15 residues long. Per germline, CDR1 SGHVS and CDR2 FNYEAQ. Unmatched junction bases numbered 1, after V lost 4 bases and J lost 2 bases. The CDR3 coding sequence is TGTGCCAGCAGCTCGGACAGGGCTGGGGCCAACGTCCTGACTTTC. Translated, it gives CASSSDRAGANVLTF.

This sequence joins TRBV6-1 and TRBJ2-1; 13 positions match TRBD2. V lost 4 bases and J lost 7; bases outside the gene matches: 16. CDR3 length: 19 amino acids. Germline CDR1 reads MNHNS; CDR2 reads SASEGT. The CDR3 is CASSVSGLAGASRQNEQFF. The DNA of the CDR3 is TGTGCCAGCAGTGTTTCCGGACTAGCGGGGGCCTCCAGGCAGAATGAGCAGTTCTTC.

The rearrangement uses TRBV19 and TRBJ2-7, with 8 positions matching TRBD1. CDR3 length: 15 amino acids. J lost 7 bases, V lost 0 bases, and 8 bases had no gene match. CDR1 is LNHDA and CDR2 is SQIVND in the germline V gene (reference sequence). CDR3 in amino acids: CASSIEAGGAGEQYF. CDR3 coding DNA: TGTGCCAGTAGTATAGAGGCAGGGGGCGCGGGTGAGCAGTACTTC.

This rearrangement joins TRBV11-2 to TRBJ2-3; 8 positions agree with TRBD2. The germline V gene has CDR1 SGHAT and CDR2 FQNNGV. J gave up 6 bases and V 1 base, and 9 bases lay outside the gene matches. CDR3 size: 16 residues. CDR3 sequence: CASSLASWREVDTQYF. The CDR3 DNA is TGTGCCAGCAGCTTAGCGTCGTGGCGGGAGGTGGATACGCAGTATTTT.

The chain is built from TRBV5-1 and TRBJ2-1; TRBD2 agrees at 13 bases. The CDR3 is 18 amino acids. The germline V gene encodes CDR1 SGHRS and CDR2 YFSETQ. The J segment lost 6 bases and the V segment lost 0 bases, leaving 9 bases of the junction unmatched. CDR3: CASSLVPTSGRAGNEQFF. CDR3 nucleotides: TGCGCCAGCAGCTTGGTCCCAACTAGCGGGAGGGCCGGCAATGAGCAGTTCTTC.

The rearrangement joins TRBV28 to TRBJ2-7; 8 bases map to TRBD2. The CDR3 covers 12 residues. V shed 8 bases and J 3 bases; nucleotides not matched to a gene: 3. The germline V gene encodes CDR1 MDHEN and CDR2 SYDVKM. DNA of the CDR3: TGTGCCAGCGATAGCGGGAACTACGAGCAGTACTTC. As protein: CASDSGNYEQYF.